This is a list of T cell receptor beta chains from one sample in a study of technical replicates of blood from several donors. Assay: immunoSEQ multiplex PCR; the TCRdb copy retains only in-frame clones and omits some. The table has under 95,000 clones, 91% seen once; the top ten hold approximately 0.34%. Sequencing input: T cells isolated from PBMCs. These receptor sequences come from a human donor in good health. Some clones in this sample may be carry-over from other donors' samples. The CDR3 runs from the conserved cysteine through the conserved F or W. The order of the fields is CDR3 protein, CDR3 DNA, V gene, D gene, clone size, J gene. The D gene is left open where the match is weak. Size is stated for part of the rows, as once, few or many counts, or as a class when the clone is expanded.

CDR3aa: CASSFRREANEKLFF
CDR3nt: TGCGCCAGCAGCTTCCGCAGGGAGGCTAATGAAAAACTGTTTTTT
v_gene: TRBV5-1
d_gene: NA
abundance: NA
j_gene: TRBJ1-4

CDR3aa: CASSLGSPANEKLFF
CDR3nt: TGTGCCAGCAGCTTAGGGAGCCCGGCTAATGAAAAACTGTTTTTT
v_gene: TRBV7-9
d_gene: NA
abundance: NA
j_gene: TRBJ1-4

CDR3aa: CASTFGTSGANEQFF
CDR3nt: TGTGCCAGCACCTTCGGGACTAGCGGGGCCAATGAGCAGTTCTTC
v_gene: TRBV28
d_gene: TRBD2
abundance: NA
j_gene: TRBJ2-1

CDR3aa: CATSNQREGGNEQFF
CDR3nt: TGTGCCACCAGCAACCAGCGGGAGGGGGGCAATGAGCAGTTCTTC
v_gene: TRBV15
d_gene: TRBD2
abundance: NA
j_gene: TRBJ2-1

CDR3aa: CASSLETTGYGYTF
CDR3nt: TGCGCCAGCAGCTTGGAAACTACAGGCTATGGCTACACCTTC
v_gene: TRBV5-1
d_gene: NA
abundance: NA
j_gene: TRBJ1-2

CDR3aa: CASSWGRTATNEKLFF
CDR3nt: TGTGCCAGCAGTTGGGGGCGGACAGCAACTAATGAAAAACTGTTTTTT
v_gene: TRBV2
d_gene: NA
abundance: NA
j_gene: TRBJ1-4

CDR3aa: CASSLYLSAERQSVQHF
CDR3nt: TGTGCCAGCAGTTTATATCTAAGTGCCGAACGGCAAAGCGTCCAGCATTTT
v_gene: TRBV28
d_gene: NA
abundance: NA
j_gene: TRBJ1-5

CDR3aa: CASSPGTGSHEQYF
CDR3nt: TGTGCCAGCAGCCCCGGGACAGGGTCCCACGAGCAGTACTTC
v_gene: TRBV6-5
d_gene: TRBD1
abundance: NA
j_gene: TRBJ2-7

CDR3aa: CASSYSGGQEAFF
CDR3nt: TGTGCCAGCAGTTACTCCGGGGGGCAGGAGGCTTTCTTT
v_gene: TRBV6-5
d_gene: NA
abundance: once
j_gene: TRBJ1-1

CDR3aa: CTQLPVVKYDNEQFF
CDR3nt: TGTACGCAATTACCGGTAGTTAAATACGACAATGAGCAGTTCTTC
v_gene: TRBV27
d_gene: NA
abundance: NA
j_gene: TRBJ2-1

CDR3aa: CASSLVGGARQPQHF
CDR3nt: TGTGCCAGCAGTTTAGTAGGGGGCGCCCGGCAGCCCCAGCATTTT
v_gene: TRBV27
d_gene: TRBD1
abundance: NA
j_gene: TRBJ1-5

CDR3aa: CASSSTGANTGELFF
CDR3nt: TGCGCCAGCAGCTCGACAGGGGCTAACACCGGGGAGCTGTTTTTT
v_gene: TRBV5-1
d_gene: TRBD1
abundance: NA
j_gene: TRBJ2-2

CDR3aa: CASSLDPGAQETQYF
CDR3nt: TGTGCCAGCAGCTTAGATCCAGGGGCTCAAGAGACCCAGTACTTC
v_gene: TRBV7-6
d_gene: NA
abundance: NA
j_gene: TRBJ2-5

CDR3aa: CASSQGDRDNTEAFF
CDR3nt: TGCGCCAGCAGCCAAGGCGACAGGGATAACACTGAAGCTTTCTTT
v_gene: TRBV5-1
d_gene: TRBD1
abundance: NA
j_gene: TRBJ1-1

CDR3aa: CASSSRGVGQGRGYTF
CDR3nt: TGTGCCAGCAGTTCCAGAGGGGTGGGACAGGGGCGAGGCTACACCTTC
v_gene: TRBV6-5
d_gene: TRBD1
abundance: NA
j_gene: TRBJ1-2

CDR3aa: CASSLRRGDTQYF
CDR3nt: TGTGCCAGCAGTTTAAGGAGGGGTGATACGCAGTATTTT
v_gene: TRBV27
d_gene: NA
abundance: NA
j_gene: TRBJ2-3

CDR3aa: CASSRPGGGQNYEQYF
CDR3nt: TGTGCCAGCAGCCGCCCGGGGGGCGGACAAAACTACGAGCAGTACTTC
v_gene: TRBV5-4
d_gene: NA
abundance: NA
j_gene: TRBJ2-7

CDR3aa: CASRSGDTEAFF
CDR3nt: TGCGCCAGCAGGTCAGGGGACACTGAAGCTTTCTTT
v_gene: TRBV5-1
d_gene: NA
abundance: NA
j_gene: TRBJ1-1

CDR3aa: CASRVAQGAQAFF
CDR3nt: TGTGCCAGCCGGGTGGCCCAGGGGGCGCAAGCTTTCTTT
v_gene: TRBV11-2
d_gene: TRBD1
abundance: NA
j_gene: TRBJ1-1

CDR3aa: CASSLRDSRYEQYF
CDR3nt: TGTGCCAGCAGTTTAAGAGACAGTCGGTACGAGCAGTACTTC
v_gene: TRBV27
d_gene: NA
abundance: NA
j_gene: TRBJ2-7

CDR3aa: CASSWDSYEQYF
CDR3nt: TGCGCCAGCAGCTGGGACAGCTACGAGCAGTACTTC
v_gene: TRBV5-1
d_gene: TRBD1
abundance: NA
j_gene: TRBJ2-7

CDR3aa: CASSLVVQGSGQNIQYF
CDR3nt: TGTGCCAGCAGCTTGGTAGTGCAAGGGAGTGGGCAAAACATTCAGTACTTC
v_gene: TRBV5-5
d_gene: NA
abundance: NA
j_gene: TRBJ2-4